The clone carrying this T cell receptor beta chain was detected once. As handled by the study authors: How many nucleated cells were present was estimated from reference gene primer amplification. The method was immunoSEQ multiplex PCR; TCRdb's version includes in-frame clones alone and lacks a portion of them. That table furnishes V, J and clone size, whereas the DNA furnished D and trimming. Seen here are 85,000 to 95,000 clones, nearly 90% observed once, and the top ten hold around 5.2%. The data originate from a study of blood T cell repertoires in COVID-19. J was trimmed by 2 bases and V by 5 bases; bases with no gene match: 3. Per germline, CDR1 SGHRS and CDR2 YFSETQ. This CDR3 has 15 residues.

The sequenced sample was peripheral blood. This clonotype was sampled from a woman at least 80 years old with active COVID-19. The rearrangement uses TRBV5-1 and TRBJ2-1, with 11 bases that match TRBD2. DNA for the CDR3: TGCGCCAGCAGGACTAGCGGGGATCCCTACAATGAGCAGTTCTTC. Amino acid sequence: CASRTSGDPYNEQFF.